This entry concerns a single T cell receptor beta chain. Every donor contributed about 10 milliliters of peripheral blood by blood draw. The CDR3 spans 15 residues. V was pared by 5 bases and J by 1 base, with 14 bases between. CDR1 SEHNR and CDR2 FQNEAQ come from the germline V gene (reference sequence). The data belong to a study of blood T cells in healthy people across ages. At the level of the study: Every two T cells gave about one barcoded beta molecule via template switching.

A second roughly 7 to 12 cycle PCR used barcoded and J-beta primers. The yield of each sample was at least 3 million CDR3-containing paired-end reads. TCRdb reprocessed the 5' RACE reads via MiXCR and lists one record per CDR3 protein. The table records 1,300,000 or so distinct CDR3 sequences, around 59% of them present only once. Sequencing was carried out using blood. The source is a man between 18 and 35 years old in good health. The chain couples TRBV7-9 to TRBJ1-1; possible D gene TRBD1, 6 bases. CDR3 coding DNA: TGTGCCAGCAGCAGACCGGGACAACGGAACACTGAAGCTTTCTTT. Translated, it gives CASSRPGQRNTEAFF.